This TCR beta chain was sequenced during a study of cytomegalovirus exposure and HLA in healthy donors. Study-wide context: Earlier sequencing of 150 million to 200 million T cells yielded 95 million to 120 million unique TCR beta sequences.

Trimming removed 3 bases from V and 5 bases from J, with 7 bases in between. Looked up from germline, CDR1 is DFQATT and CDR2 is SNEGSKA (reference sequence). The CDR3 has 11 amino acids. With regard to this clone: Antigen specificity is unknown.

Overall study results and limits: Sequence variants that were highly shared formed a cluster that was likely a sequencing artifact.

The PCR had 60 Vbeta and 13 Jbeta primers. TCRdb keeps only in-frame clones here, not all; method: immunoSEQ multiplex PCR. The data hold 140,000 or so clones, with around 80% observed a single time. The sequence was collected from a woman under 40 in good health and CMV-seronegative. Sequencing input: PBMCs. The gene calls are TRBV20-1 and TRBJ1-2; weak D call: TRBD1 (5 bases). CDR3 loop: CSARDKYGYTF. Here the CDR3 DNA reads TGCAGTGCTAGGGACAAATATGGCTACACCTTC.